The subject of this entry is one TCR beta chain. This entry comes from a study of blood T cell repertoires in COVID-19. Study details: Spain, Italy and the United States supplied samples that represented acute and convalescent COVID-19. T cells, B-cell-depleted T cells, or PBMCs supplied cDNA or gDNA.

In the source study's methods: Estimated nucleated cell counts came from reference gene primer amplification. The data were produced by immunoSEQ multiplex PCR, yet TCRdb's version contains in-frame clones alone and is incomplete. For V, J and clone size, that table is used; D and trimming come from the DNA. The sample has 100,000 to 150,000 clones, approximately 87% seen once. Germline V gene sequence: CDR1 SGDLS, CDR2 YYNGEE. V lost 7 bases and J 6 bases, leaving 8 bases between the germline ends. The CDR3 sequence is 11 residues long. The sequenced material came from peripheral blood. The chain uses TRBV9 and TRBJ2-1; possibly TRBD2 for D (6 bases). This TCR was sampled from a man aged 65 to 79 with active COVID-19. In DNA, the CDR3 is TGTGCCAGCGGGCGGGGCAATGAGCAGTTCTTC. Amino acid sequence: CASGRGNEQFF.